The 12 T cell receptor beta chains given below trace back to one sample, sequenced in a study of T-cell reconstitution after alpha-beta-depleted transplantation in children. Unique molecular identifiers were built into the TCRbeta library. One entry per CDR3 protein results from TCRdb running MiXCR on the PCR reads. In the table there are under 850,000 distinct CDR3 sequences, around 13% of which are singletons. Sequenced here: PBMCs, sampled before TCRalphabeta/CD19-depleted stem cell transplant. The receptors were gathered from a girl aged 2 to 9 with congenital amegakaryocytic thrombocytopenia, due to receive a stem cell transplant.

This clonotype has a handful of counts. This chain uses TRBV7-6 with TRBJ2-5; no firm D call. Germline CDR1 is SGHVS and CDR2 is FNYEAQ. This CDR3 has 15 amino acids. Trimming took off 3 bases at V and 2 bases at J, with 13 bases between the two ends. Here the CDR3 DNA reads TGTGCCAGCAGCTTTTCCGGCAGGAGTCAAGAGACCCAGTACTTC. Protein: CASSFSGRSQETQYF.

This clonotype has just a few counts. This sequence joins TRBV7-9 and TRBJ2-5, with a weak D call TRBD2 (5 bases). CDR1 and CDR2 (germline): SEHNR, FQNEAQ (reference sequence). Trimming pared 4 bases from V and 1 base from J, leaving 16 bases between. The CDR3 consists of 16 residues. The CDR3 region has the DNA TGTGCCAGCAGCTCCGCCTGGGAGATCTCCCAAGAGACCCAGTACTTC. Translation: CASSSAWEISQETQYF. The whole variable domain, filled in from reference TRBV7-9 and TRBJ2-5, reads DTGVSQNPRHKITKRGQNVTFRCDPISEHNRLYWYRQTLGQGPEFLTYFQNEAQLEKSRLLSDRFSAERPKGSFSTLEIQRTEQGDSAMYLCASSSAWEISQETQYFGPGTRLLVL.

The sample holds a few counts of this clonotype. V and J are TRBV5-1 and TRBJ2-4, with 7 bases fitting TRBD2. Losses at the gene ends were 0 bases for V and 9 bases for J; bases not matched to a gene: 6. Per germline, CDR1 SGHRS and CDR2 YFSETQ. The CDR3 covers 14 residues. The CDR3, as DNA: TGCGCCAGCAGCTTGGGGACTAGGGGTCCCATTCAGTACTTC. Protein: CASSLGTRGPIQYF.

The rearrangement joins TRBV7-9 to TRBJ2-1, with D perhaps TRBD1 or TRBD2 (6 bases each). Germline lookup yields CDR1 SEHNR and CDR2 FQNEAQ (reference sequence). CDR3 length equals 14 residues. V dropped 6 bases and J dropped 10 bases, with 19 bases sitting between them. CDR3 DNA sequence: TGTGCCAGCAGTGAGACCGGGGGCGGTTTGGAGCAGTTCTTC. This gives the protein CASSETGGGLEQFF.

The chain carries TRBV6-5 and TRBJ1-1; D remains ambiguous. V was trimmed by 6 bases and J by 7 bases, leaving 18 bases between them. The CDR3 runs 14 residues. Germline V CDR1 and CDR2: MNHEY, SVGAGI. CDR3 sequence reads: CASRSQGGRNEAFF. In nucleotides, the CDR3 is TGTGCCAGCAGGTCGCAAGGAGGCCGAAATGAAGCTTTCTTT.

This clonotype was seen repeatedly, ten times or more. The chain employs TRBV15 and TRBJ2-1; 8 nucleotides match TRBD2. Germline trimming cut 1 base from V and 1 base from J; bases unmatched to any gene: 3. This CDR3 has 16 residues. Germline values: CDR1 LNHNV, CDR2 YYDKDF (reference sequence). In nucleotides, the CDR3 is TGTGCCACCAGCAGAGCGGGACTAGATTCCTACAATGAGCAGTTCTTC. Protein sequence: CATSRAGLDSYNEQFF.

V gene TRBV28 combines with J gene TRBJ2-5; 9 bases line up with TRBD2. In germline, CDR1 is MDHEN, CDR2 SYDVKM. The CDR3 contains 15 residues. V lost 3 bases, J lost 5 bases, and 7 bases stayed unmatched. In DNA, the CDR3 is TGTGCCAGCAGTTTGGGCGGGAGGGCAAGGGAGACCCAGTACTTC. It is translated as CASSLGGRARETQYF.

This clonotype was seen at least ten times. V usage is TRBV27 and J usage is TRBJ2-1; D is ambiguous. The CDR3 is 14 residues long. V was trimmed by 6 bases and J by 8 bases, leaving 17 bases between them. CDR1 MNHEY and CDR2 SMNVEV come from the germline V gene (reference sequence). The CDR3 reads CASRERYYGHEQFF. DNA for the CDR3: TGTGCCAGCAGGGAGAGATATTACGGCCATGAGCAGTTCTTC.

This clonotype showed up many times. This chain joins TRBV11-3 and TRBJ1-4; TRBD1 is a possible D gene (5 bases). The CDR3 has 14 amino acids. The V gene's germline CDR1 is SGHNT and CDR2 YENEEA. V gave up 10 bases and J gave up 3 bases, with 15 bases separating them. CDR3 in DNA: TGTGCCACCTGCGGGGCAGGGTCTAATGAAAAACTGTTTTTT. Its translation is CATCGAGSNEKLFF.

This clonotype was found many times. The chain links TRBV12-3 or TRBV12-4 to TRBJ1-1; TRBD1 matches 9 bases. V gave up 4 bases and J gave up 6 bases; unmatched junction bases: 12. The CDR3 extends over 16 amino acids. CDR3 sequence reads: CASSSRDRASRPEAFF. The CDR3 DNA follows: TGTGCCAGCAGTTCCCGGGACAGGGCCTCGAGGCCTGAAGCTTTCTTT.

This chain uses TRBV28 with TRBJ2-1; 12 bases agree with TRBD2. V gave up 6 bases and J gave up 10 bases; unmatched junction bases: 7. Per germline, CDR1 MDHEN and CDR2 SYDVKM. CDR3 size: 14 residues. The CDR3 loop reads CASRRLAGVYEQFF. The CDR3 DNA is TGTGCCAGCAGAAGACTAGCGGGAGTTTACGAGCAGTTCTTC.

This clonotype has more than one count but fewer than ten. The V gene is TRBV20-1, the J gene TRBJ1-1; possibly TRBD1 for D (6 bases). Germline lookup yields CDR1 DFQATT and CDR2 SNEGSKA (reference sequence). V was trimmed by 3 bases and J by 0 bases, leaving 11 bases between them. The CDR3 contains 14 residues. The CDR3 loop reads CSARRRTVNTEAFF. CDR3 in DNA: TGCAGTGCTAGGAGGAGGACAGTGAACACTGAAGCTTTCTTT.